These T cell receptor beta chains were read from a single sample in a study of cytomegalovirus exposure and HLA in healthy donors. Repertoires were generated with immunoSEQ multiplex PCR, while TCRdb's copy carries only in-frame clones and drops some. Among around 190,000 clones listed, 85% were seen once. Source material: PBMCs. These receptors came from a man younger than 30 in good health and CMV-seropositive. Both conserved end residues are part of each CDR3. Fields, in order: clone size, D gene, V gene, J gene, CDR3 protein, CDR3 DNA. D genes are given only for firm matches. Part of the rows lack a size; the others show once, few, many or a class for expanded clones.

>NA|NA|TRBV2|TRBJ1-5
CASSEALPDILFNQPQHF
TGTGCCAGCAGTGAAGCGCTTCCGGACATCCTTTTCAATCAGCCCCAGCATTTT
>NA|NA|TRBV14|TRBJ2-7
CASSQDLAGQYF
TGTGCCAGCAGCCAAGATCTGGCGGGGCAGTACTTC
>NA|NA|TRBV19|TRBJ2-1
CASSMSDLPYNEQFF
TGTGCCAGTAGTATGAGCGACCTGCCCTACAATGAGCAGTTCTTC
>NA|NA|TRBV2|TRBJ2-3
CASSRFLGTDTQYF
TGTGCCAGCAGTCGGTTTCTTGGCACAGATACGCAGTATTTT
>NA|TRBD1|TRBV10-3|TRBJ2-5
CAISGTRGETQYF
TGTGCCATCAGTGGGACCAGGGGGGAGACCCAGTACTTC
>few|TRBD1|TRBV28|TRBJ1-2
CASNAQGRGYTF
TGTGCCAGCAACGCACAGGGGCGAGGCTACACCTTC
>NA|TRBD1|TRBV6-1|TRBJ2-3
CASSDARGHTQYF
TGTGCCAGCAGTGATGCCAGGGGGCACACGCAGTATTTT
>NA|NA|TRBV6-1|TRBJ2-5
CASNQGPGLHETQYF
TGTGCCAGCAACCAGGGGCCAGGCCTCCACGAGACCCAGTACTTC
>once|NA|TRBV28|TRBJ1-4
CASSLNAPGELFF
TGTGCCAGCAGTTTAAATGCGCCGGGAGAACTGTTTTTT
>NA|TRBD1|TRBV18|TRBJ1-2
CASSQGTGGIYGYTF
TGTGCCAGCTCACAGGGGACAGGGGGCATCTATGGCTACACCTTC
>NA|TRBD2|TRBV28|TRBJ2-1
CASSSGGGTYNEQFF
TGTGCCAGCAGTTCGGGGGGGGGAACCTACAATGAGCAGTTCTTC
>NA|TRBD1|TRBV28|TRBJ1-5
CASSFIRTGKTQPQHF
TGTGCCAGCAGTTTCATTCGGACAGGGAAGACTCAGCCCCAGCATTTT
>NA|NA|TRBV7-9|TRBJ1-1
CASSLGVGTSGTEAFF
TGTGCCAGCAGCTTAGGCGTGGGCACGTCGGGGACTGAAGCTTTCTTT
>NA|NA|TRBV28|TRBJ2-1
CAIGQKAYYNEQFF
TGTGCCATCGGACAGAAGGCTTACTACAATGAGCAGTTCTTC
>NA|TRBD2|TRBV27|TRBJ2-5
CASSLRLAGSPLQETQYF
TGTGCCAGCAGTTTGCGACTAGCGGGGAGCCCCCTCCAAGAGACCCAGTACTTC
>NA|TRBD1|TRBV6-5|TRBJ2-7
CASSARQGYYEQYF
TGTGCCAGCAGCGCAAGACAGGGGTACTACGAGCAGTACTTC
>once|NA|TRBV7-8|TRBJ2-7
CASSLGHRVPYEQYF
TGTGCCAGCAGCTTGGGCCACAGGGTGCCCTACGAGCAGTACTTC
>NA|TRBD1|TRBV10-3|TRBJ1-1
CAISEGTANTEAFF
TGTGCCATCAGTGAGGGGACAGCGAACACTGAAGCTTTCTTT
>NA|NA|TRBV27|TRBJ1-2
CASGQARQGYTF
TGTGCCAGCGGCCAGGCCCGACAGGGCTACACCTTC
>NA|TRBD1|TRBV7-9|TRBJ1-2
CASPPGGKYGYTF
TGTGCCAGCCCCCCAGGGGGAAAATATGGCTACACCTTC
>NA|NA|TRBV6-5|TRBJ1-3
CASRQGADTIYF
TGTGCCAGCAGACAGGGAGCGGACACCATATATTTT
>NA|NA|TRBV7-9|TRBJ2-7
CASSFTGRTYEQYF
TGTGCCAGCAGCTTTACGGGGAGGACTTACGAGCAGTACTTC
>NA|TRBD2|TRBV30|TRBJ2-3
CAWGRLAGGLTDTQYF
TGTGCCTGGGGAAGACTAGCGGGGGGTTTGACTGATACGCAGTATTTT
>many|NA|TRBV7-9|TRBJ2-7
CASSLAGHEQYF
TGTGCCAGCAGCTTAGCGGGGCACGAGCAGTACTTC
>few|NA|TRBV11-3|TRBJ1-2
CASSLGTTGPVNYGYTF
TGTGCCAGCAGCTTAGGTACGACAGGTCCGGTCAACTATGGCTACACCTTC
>NA|NA|TRBV10-2|TRBJ2-7
CASKRTISYEQYF
TGCGCCAGCAAACGGACTATCTCCTACGAGCAGTACTTC
>NA|NA|TRBV5-1|TRBJ2-7
CASSLASGSSYEQYF
TGCGCCAGCAGCTTGGCGTCCGGGAGCTCCTACGAGCAGTACTTC
>NA|NA|TRBV19|TRBJ1-5
CASSRSEAKHF
TGTGCCAGTAGTAGGTCGGAGGCGAAGCATTTT
>NA|TRBD1|TRBV18|TRBJ1-5
CASSSGTGNQPQHF
TGTGCCAGCTCCTCCGGGACAGGGAATCAGCCCCAGCATTTT
>NA|TRBD1|TRBV7-7|TRBJ2-1
CASSRDAGGEQFF
TGTGCTAGCAGCCGGGACGCAGGGGGTGAGCAGTTCTTC
>few|TRBD1|TRBV5-1|TRBJ2-7
CASSLVETGIYEQYF
TGCGCCAGCAGCTTGGTTGAGACAGGGATCTACGAGCAGTACTTC
>NA|TRBD1|TRBV5-1|TRBJ2-4
CASSWGQGNIQYF
TGCGCCAGCAGCTGGGGACAGGGAAACATTCAGTACTTC
>NA|NA|TRBV7-2|TRBJ1-2
CASSLGGRESGYTF
TGTGCCAGCAGTTTGGGGGGGAGGGAGAGCGGCTACACCTTC
>NA|NA|TRBV5-4|TRBJ1-2
CASSLTGYGYTF
TGTGCCAGCAGCTTGACCGGGTATGGCTACACCTTC
>NA|TRBD2|TRBV12-5|TRBJ2-2
CASGLTVRLAGDTGELFF
TGTGCTAGTGGTTTGACAGTAAGACTAGCGGGGGACACCGGGGAGCTGTTTTTT
>NA|TRBD1|TRBV6-1|TRBJ2-7
CASSIDRGFPYEQYF
TGTGCCAGCAGTATTGACAGGGGGTTCCCCTACGAGCAGTACTTC
>NA|TRBD1|TRBV11-2|TRBJ2-5
CASMDRGETQYF
TGTGCCAGCATGGACAGGGGTGAGACCCAGTACTTC
>NA|TRBD1|TRBV18|TRBJ2-5
CASSPGQQETQYF
TGTGCCAGCTCACCGGGACAGCAAGAGACCCAGTACTTC
>NA|NA|TRBV9|TRBJ1-1
CASSPYGQTEFPEAFF
TGTGCCAGCAGCCCTTATGGGCAGACCGAATTTCCGGAAGCTTTCTTT
>NA|NA|TRBV9|TRBJ1-4
CASSPQGGDEKLFF
TGTGCCAGCAGCCCACAGGGCGGTGATGAAAAACTGTTTTTT
>NA|TRBD2|TRBV27|TRBJ2-3
CASSGGAVPDTQYF
TGTGCCAGCAGCGGGGGGGCAGTGCCAGATACGCAGTATTTT
>few|TRBD1|TRBV7-2|TRBJ1-4
CASSLNQGAAGEKLFF
TGTGCCAGCAGCTTAAACCAGGGGGCGGCCGGGGAAAAACTGTTTTTT